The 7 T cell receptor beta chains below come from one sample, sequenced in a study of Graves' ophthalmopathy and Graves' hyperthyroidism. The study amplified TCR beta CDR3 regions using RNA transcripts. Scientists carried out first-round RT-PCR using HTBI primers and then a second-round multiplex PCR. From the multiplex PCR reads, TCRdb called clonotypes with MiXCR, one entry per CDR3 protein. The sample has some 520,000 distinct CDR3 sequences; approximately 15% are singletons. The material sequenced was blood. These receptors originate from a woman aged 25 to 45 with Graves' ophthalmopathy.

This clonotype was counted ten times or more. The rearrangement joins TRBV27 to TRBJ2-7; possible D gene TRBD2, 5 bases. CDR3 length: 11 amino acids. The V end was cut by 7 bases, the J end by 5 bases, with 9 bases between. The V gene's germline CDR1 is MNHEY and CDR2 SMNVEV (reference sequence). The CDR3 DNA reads TGTGCCAGCACCGGAGGAGACGAGCAGTACTTC. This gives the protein CASTGGDEQYF.

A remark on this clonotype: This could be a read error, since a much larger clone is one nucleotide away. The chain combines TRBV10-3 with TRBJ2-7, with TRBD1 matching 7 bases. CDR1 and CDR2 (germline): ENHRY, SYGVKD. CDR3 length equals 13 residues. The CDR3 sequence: CAIRKTGIHEQCF. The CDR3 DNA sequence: TGTGCCATCAGGAAGACAGGGATCCACGAGCAGTGCTTC.

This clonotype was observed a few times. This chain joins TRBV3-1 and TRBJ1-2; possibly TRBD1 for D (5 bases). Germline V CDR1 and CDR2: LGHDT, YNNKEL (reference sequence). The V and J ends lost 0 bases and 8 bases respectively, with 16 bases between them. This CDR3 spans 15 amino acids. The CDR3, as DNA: TGTGCCAGCAGCCAAGATACGGGACGATATCACGGCTACACCTTC. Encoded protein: CASSQDTGRYHGYTF. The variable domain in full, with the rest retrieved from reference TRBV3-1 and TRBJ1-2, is DTAVSQTPKYLVTQMGNDKSIKCEQNLGHDTMYWYKQDSKKFLKIMFSYNNKELIINETVPNRFSPKSPDKAHLNLHINSLELGDSAVYFCASSQDTGRYHGYTFGSGTRLTVV.

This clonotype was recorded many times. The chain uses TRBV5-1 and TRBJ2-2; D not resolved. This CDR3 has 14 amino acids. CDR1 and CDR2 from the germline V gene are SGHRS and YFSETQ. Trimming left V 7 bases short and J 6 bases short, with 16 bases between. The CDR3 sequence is CASSPGSPSGELFF. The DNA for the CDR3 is TGCGCCAGCTCCCCCGGCTCCCCCTCCGGGGAGCTGTTTTTT.

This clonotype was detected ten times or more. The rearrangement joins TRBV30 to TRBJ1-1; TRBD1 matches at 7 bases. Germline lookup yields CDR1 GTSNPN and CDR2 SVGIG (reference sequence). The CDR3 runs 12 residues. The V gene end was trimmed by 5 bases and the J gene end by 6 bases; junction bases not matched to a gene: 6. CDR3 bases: TGTGCCTGGGACAGGGTATCGGCTGAAGCTTTCTTT. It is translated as CAWDRVSAEAFF.

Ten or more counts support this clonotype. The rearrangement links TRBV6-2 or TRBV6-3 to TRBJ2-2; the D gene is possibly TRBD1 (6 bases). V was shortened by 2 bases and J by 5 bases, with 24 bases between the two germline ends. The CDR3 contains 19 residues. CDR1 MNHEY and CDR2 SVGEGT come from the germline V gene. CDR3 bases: TGTGCCAGCAGTTACCGACAGGCAGCAACATGGAGTTGGACCGGGGAGCTGTTTTTT. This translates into CASSYRQAATWSWTGELFF.

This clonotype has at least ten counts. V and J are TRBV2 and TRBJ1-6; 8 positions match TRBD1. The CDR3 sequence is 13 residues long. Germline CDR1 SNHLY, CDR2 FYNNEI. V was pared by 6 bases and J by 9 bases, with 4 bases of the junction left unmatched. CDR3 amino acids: CASRQDRASPLHF. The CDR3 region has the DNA TGTGCCAGCAGACAGGACAGGGCTTCACCCCTCCACTTT. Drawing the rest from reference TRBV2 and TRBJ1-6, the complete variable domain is EPEVTQTPSHQVTQMGQEVILRCVPISNHLYFYWYRQILGQKVEFLVSFYNNEISEKSEIFDDQFSVERPDGSNFTLKIRSTKLEDSAMYFCASRQDRASPLHFGNGTRLTVT.